This is a list of T cell receptor beta chains from one sample in a study of blood T cell repertoires in COVID-19. Using immunoSEQ multiplex PCR, the repertoire was profiled, and TCRdb retains in-frame clones only, with some absent. The data contain some 130,000 clones, about three quarters of them seen just once; the ten biggest clones take up 10% to 15%. Sequencing input: peripheral blood. These TCRs come from a man aged 80 or over with acute or convalescent COVID-19. CDR3s include the opening cysteine and the closing phenylalanine or tryptophan.

j_call | v_call | cdr3_length | cdr3_aa
TRBJ2-1 | TRBV5-1 | 14 | CASSLGYGGDEQFF
TRBJ2-5 | TRBV18 | 14 | CASSPLQGQETQYF
TRBJ2-7 | TRBV10-3 | 16 | CAISGGTGANSYEQYF
TRBJ1-2 | TRBV10-3 | 14 | CAILIPGQGQGYTF
TRBJ1-1 | TRBV11-2 | 15 | CASSVGPAGSSEAFF
TRBJ1-5 | TRBV21-1 | 11 | CAHGSSQPQHF
TRBJ2-2 | TRBV6-6 | 14 | CASSRGGNTGELFF
TRBJ2-2 | TRBV5-4 | 13 | CASSPEVVGELFF
TRBJ2-7 | TRBV7-2 | 14 | CASSPDRGSLEQYF
TRBJ1-3 | TRBV5-1 | 14 | CASSFGQGGNTIYF
TRBJ1-4 | TRBV24-1 | 17 | CATSDPRTGGSGEKLFF
TRBJ1-6 | TRBV4-3 | 17 | CASSQGAREPHNSPLHF
TRBJ1-5 | TRBV6-6 | 14 | CASRGQGLDQPQHF
TRBJ2-2 | TRBV4-1 | 16 | CASSKEGQGRTGELFF
TRBJ2-7 | TRBV12-3/TRBV12-4 | 13 | CASSLGHVYEQYF
TRBJ2-2 | TRBV6-5 | 14 | CASSRGPDTGELFF
TRBJ2-3 | TRBV7-9 | 14 | CASSLDRFQIPQYF
TRBJ1-4 | TRBV28 | 14 | CASSTRTGPEKLFF
TRBJ2-7 | TRBV6-1 | 13 | CASSEGQYYEQYF
TRBJ1-6 | TRBV11-2 | 13 | CASSPRGNSPLHF
TRBJ1-6 | TRBV12-3/TRBV12-4 | 12 | CASSDGQRPLHF
TRBJ1-2 | TRBV28 | 12 | CASSPPSSRYTF
TRBJ1-1 | TRBV2 | 15 | CASSELGGAHTEAFF
TRBJ2-2 | TRBV11-3 | 16 | CASSLGDSPGTGELFF
TRBJ2-7 | TRBV11-2 | 19 | CASSSIRGRDRGRQYEQYF